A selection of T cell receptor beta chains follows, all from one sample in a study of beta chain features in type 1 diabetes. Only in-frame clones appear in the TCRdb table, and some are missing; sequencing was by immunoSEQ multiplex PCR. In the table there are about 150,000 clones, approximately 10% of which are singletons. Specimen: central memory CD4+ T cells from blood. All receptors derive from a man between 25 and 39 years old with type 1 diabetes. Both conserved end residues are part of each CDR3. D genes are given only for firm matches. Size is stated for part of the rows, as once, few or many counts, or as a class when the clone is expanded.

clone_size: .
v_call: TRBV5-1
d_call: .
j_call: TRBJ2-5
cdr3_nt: TGCGCCAGCAGCTTAGGACAGTACCAAGAGACCCAGTACTTC
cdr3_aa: CASSLGQYQETQYF

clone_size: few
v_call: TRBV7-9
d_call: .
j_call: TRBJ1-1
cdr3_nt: TGTGCCAGCAGCTTGCCAGGGGAGAACACTGAAGCTTTCTTT
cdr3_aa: CASSLPGENTEAFF

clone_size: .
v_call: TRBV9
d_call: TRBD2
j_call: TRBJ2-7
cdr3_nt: TGTGCCAGCAGCGTAGATGGGAGGGCCGGCAACGAGCAGTACTTC
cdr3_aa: CASSVDGRAGNEQYF

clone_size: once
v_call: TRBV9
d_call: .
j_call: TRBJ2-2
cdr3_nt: TGTGCCAGCAGCGGGGAAGGTATTCGGGGGTGGAGGACCGGGGAGCTGTTTTTT
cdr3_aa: CASSGEGIRGWRTGELFF

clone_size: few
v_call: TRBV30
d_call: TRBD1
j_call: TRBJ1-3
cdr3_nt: TGTGCCTGCGCAGAAGGGGGCGCCGGTGGAAACACCATATATTTT
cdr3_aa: CACAEGGAGGNTIYF

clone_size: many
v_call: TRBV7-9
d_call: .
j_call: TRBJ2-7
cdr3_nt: TGTGCCAGCAGCTCCTCCGGGGACGAGCAGTACTTC
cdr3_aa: CASSSSGDEQYF

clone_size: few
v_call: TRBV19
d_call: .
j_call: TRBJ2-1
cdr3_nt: TGTGCCAGTAGTGTCGGGTTATCCTACAATGAGCAGTTCTTC
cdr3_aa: CASSVGLSYNEQFF

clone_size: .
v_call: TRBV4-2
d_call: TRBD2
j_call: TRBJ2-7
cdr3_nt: TGTGCCAGCAGCCAAGATATCGGTAGCGGGAGTTACGAGCAGTACTTC
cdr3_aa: CASSQDIGSGSYEQYF

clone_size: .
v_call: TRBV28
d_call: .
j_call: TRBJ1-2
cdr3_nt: TGTGCCAGCAGTACCTCCACCCCAGCTAGGGGCTACACCTTC
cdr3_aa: CASSTSTPARGYTF

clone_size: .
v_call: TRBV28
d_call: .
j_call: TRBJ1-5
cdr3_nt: TGTGCCAGCAGTTCCAACAGGGAACCGCATTTT
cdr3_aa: CASSSNREPHF

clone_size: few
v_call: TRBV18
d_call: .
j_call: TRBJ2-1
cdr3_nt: TGTGCCAGCTCACCACGGGGACAAGCTTTCTACAATGAGCAGTTCTTC
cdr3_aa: CASSPRGQAFYNEQFF

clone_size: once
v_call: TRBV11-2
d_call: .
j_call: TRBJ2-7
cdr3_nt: TGTGCCAGCAGCTTATCAGACGGGAGAACGTACGAGCAGTACTTC
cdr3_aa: CASSLSDGRTYEQYF

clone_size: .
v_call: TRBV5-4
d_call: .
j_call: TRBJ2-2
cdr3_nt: TGTGCCAGCAGCCGTAGGGGGTCCGGGGAGCTGTTTTTT
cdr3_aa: CASSRRGSGELFF

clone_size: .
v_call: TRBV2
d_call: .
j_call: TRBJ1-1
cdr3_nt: TGTGCCAGCAGTGAATTGGCAGGTGGTGCTTTCTTT
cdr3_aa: CASSELAGGAFF

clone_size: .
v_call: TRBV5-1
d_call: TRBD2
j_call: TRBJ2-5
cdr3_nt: TGCGCCAGCATCCCGGGACTAGCGGGAGTCGGGATAATAGAGACCCAGTACTTC
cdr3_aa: CASIPGLAGVGIIETQYF

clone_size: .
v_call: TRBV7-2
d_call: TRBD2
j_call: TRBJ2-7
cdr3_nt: TGTGCCAGCAGCTCCCAAGCGGGAGGTATCTCCTACGAGCAGTACTTC
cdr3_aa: CASSSQAGGISYEQYF

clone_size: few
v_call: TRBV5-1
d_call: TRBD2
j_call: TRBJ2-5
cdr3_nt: TGCGCCAGCAGCCAACTGAGCAGCGGGAGGGCCGGGCAAGAGACCCAGTACTTC
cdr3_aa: CASSQLSSGRAGQETQYF

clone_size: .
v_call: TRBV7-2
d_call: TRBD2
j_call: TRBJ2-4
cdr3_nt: TGTGCCAGCAGCACTAGCGGGGCCAAAAACATTCAGTACTTC
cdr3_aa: CASSTSGAKNIQYF

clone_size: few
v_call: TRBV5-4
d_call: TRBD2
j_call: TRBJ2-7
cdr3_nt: TGTGCCAGCAGCTTGGTGATAGCGGGAGGCGGGACCTACGAGCAGTACTTC
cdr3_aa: CASSLVIAGGGTYEQYF

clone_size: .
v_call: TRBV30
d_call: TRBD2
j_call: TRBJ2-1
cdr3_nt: TGTGCCTGGAACCCGAGCGGGAGGGCCTACAATGAGCAGTTCTTC
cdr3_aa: CAWNPSGRAYNEQFF

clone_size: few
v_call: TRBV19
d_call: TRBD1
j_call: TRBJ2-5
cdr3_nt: TGTGCCAGTAGTATTTGGGACAGGGAAGAGACCCAGTACTTC
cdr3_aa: CASSIWDREETQYF

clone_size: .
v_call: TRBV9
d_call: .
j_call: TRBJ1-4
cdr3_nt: TGTGCCAGCAGCACCCGAGTCAATGAAAAACTGTTTTTT
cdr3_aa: CASSTRVNEKLFF

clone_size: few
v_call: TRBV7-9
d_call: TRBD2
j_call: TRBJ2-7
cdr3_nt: TGTGCCAGCAGCTTAGGTGCTGTAGCGGGAGCCGGTTTTTACGAGCAGTACTTC
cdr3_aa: CASSLGAVAGAGFYEQYF

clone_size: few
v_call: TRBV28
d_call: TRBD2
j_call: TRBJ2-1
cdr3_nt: TGTGCCAGCAGTCCCCAGCGGGAAGAGCAGTTCTTC
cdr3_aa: CASSPQREEQFF

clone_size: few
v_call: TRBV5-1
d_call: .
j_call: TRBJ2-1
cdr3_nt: TGCGCCAGCAGCGGGGTCGGGAGACCTGGCAATGAGCAGTTCTTC
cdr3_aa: CASSGVGRPGNEQFF

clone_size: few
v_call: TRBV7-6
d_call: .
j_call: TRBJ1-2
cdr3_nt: TGTGCCAGCAGCTTAGAGGCTAGCGGGTCTATTGGCTACACCTTC
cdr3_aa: CASSLEASGSIGYTF

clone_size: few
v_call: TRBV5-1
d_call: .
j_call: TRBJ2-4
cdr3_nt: TGCGCCAGCAGCTTGGGCGGACAGATGGACATTCAGTACTTC
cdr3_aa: CASSLGGQMDIQYF

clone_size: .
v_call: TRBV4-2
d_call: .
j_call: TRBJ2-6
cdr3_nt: TGTGCCAGCAGCCAAGATCTGATAGGGGCTGGGGCCAACGTCCTGACTTTC
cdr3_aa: CASSQDLIGAGANVLTF

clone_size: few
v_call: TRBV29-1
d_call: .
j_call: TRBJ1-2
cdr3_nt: TGCAGCGTTGATCAGTATGGCTACACCTTC
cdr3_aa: CSVDQYGYTF

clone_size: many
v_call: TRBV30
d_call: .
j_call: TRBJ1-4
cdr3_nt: TGTGCCTGGAGTGAGAGTTTTGAAAAACTGTTTTTT
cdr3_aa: CAWSESFEKLFF

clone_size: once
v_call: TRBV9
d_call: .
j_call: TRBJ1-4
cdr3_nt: TGTGCCAGCAGCGCAGGGGATCGAGAAAAACTGTTTTTT
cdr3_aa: CASSAGDREKLFF

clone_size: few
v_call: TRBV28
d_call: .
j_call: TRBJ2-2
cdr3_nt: TGTGCCAGCAGTCTCTCCTCCGGGGAGCTGTTTTTT
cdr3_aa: CASSLSSGELFF

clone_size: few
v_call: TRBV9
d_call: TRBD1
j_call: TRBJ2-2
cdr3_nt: TGTGCCAGCAGCGACCGGGACAGGGGGGCATCCGGGGAGCTGTTTTTT
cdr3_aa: CASSDRDRGASGELFF

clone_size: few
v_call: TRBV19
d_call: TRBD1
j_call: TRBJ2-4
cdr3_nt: TGTGCCAGTAGTCCCGTGGACAGGGAAAACATTCAGTACTTC
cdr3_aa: CASSPVDRENIQYF

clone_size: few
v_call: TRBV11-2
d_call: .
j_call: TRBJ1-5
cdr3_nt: TGTGCCAGCAGCTTAAAGACAGGAGGATATCAGCCCCAGCATTTT
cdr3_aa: CASSLKTGGYQPQHF

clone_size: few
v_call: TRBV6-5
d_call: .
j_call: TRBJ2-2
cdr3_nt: TGTGCCAGCAAAGCCATGGGGGGGAACACCGGGGAGCTGTTTTTT
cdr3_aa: CASKAMGGNTGELFF

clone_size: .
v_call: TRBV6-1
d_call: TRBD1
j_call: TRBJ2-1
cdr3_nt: TGTGCCAGCAGGGGCGGACAGGGAGCTCGGAGCGAGCAGTTCTTC
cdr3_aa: CASRGGQGARSEQFF

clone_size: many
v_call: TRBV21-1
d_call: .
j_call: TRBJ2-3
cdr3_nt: TGTGCCAGCAGCAACCGGACTAGCGGGAAAAGCACAGATACGCAGTATTTT
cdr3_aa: CASSNRTSGKSTDTQYF

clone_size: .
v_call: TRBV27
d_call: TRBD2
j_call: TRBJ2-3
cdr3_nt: TGTGCCAGCAGTCCTATAGCGGGAGGCAGCACAGATACGCAGTATTTT
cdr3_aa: CASSPIAGGSTDTQYF

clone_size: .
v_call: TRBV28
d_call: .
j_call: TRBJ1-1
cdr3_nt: TGTGCCAGCAGCCGCTGGGAGACCATGAACACTGAAGCTTTCTTT
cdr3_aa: CASSRWETMNTEAFF

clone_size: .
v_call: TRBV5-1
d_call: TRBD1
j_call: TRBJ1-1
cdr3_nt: TGCGCCAGCAGCGGAAGGACAGGGGATGGGACTGAAGCTTTCTTT
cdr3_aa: CASSGRTGDGTEAFF

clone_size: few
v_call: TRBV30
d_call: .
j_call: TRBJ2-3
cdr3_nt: TGTGCCTGGACTACGGGTAGCACAGATACGCAGTATTTT
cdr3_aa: CAWTTGSTDTQYF

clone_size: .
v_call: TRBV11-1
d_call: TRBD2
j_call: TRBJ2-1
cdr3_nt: TGTGCCAGCAGCTTACCGGGAGGAGGTTACAATGAGCAGTTCTTC
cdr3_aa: CASSLPGGGYNEQFF

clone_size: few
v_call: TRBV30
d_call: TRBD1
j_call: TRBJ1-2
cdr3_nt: TGTGCGGAGGACAGGTTCTATGGCTACACCTTC
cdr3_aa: CAEDRFYGYTF

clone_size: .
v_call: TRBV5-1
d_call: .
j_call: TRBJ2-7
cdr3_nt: TGCGCCAGCAGCGATCAATCTGGGGCCTCCGAGCAGTACTTC
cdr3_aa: CASSDQSGASEQYF

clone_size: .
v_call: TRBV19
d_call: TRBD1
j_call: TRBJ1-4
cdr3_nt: TGTGCCAGTAGTGAAACAGGGGCAACTAATGAAAAACTGTTTTTT
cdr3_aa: CASSETGATNEKLFF

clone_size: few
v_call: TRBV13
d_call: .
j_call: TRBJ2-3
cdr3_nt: TGTGCCAGCAGCGCCGGCCAGGGGAGGGCAGATACGCAGTATTTT
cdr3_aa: CASSAGQGRADTQYF

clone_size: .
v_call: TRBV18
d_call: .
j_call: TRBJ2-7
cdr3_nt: TGTGCCAGCTCACCACAAACGGGAGAATTGTACGAGCAGTACTTC
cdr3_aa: CASSPQTGELYEQYF

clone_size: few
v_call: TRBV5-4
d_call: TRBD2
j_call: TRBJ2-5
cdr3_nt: TGTGCCAGCAGCCGCGGGGGACAAGAGACCCAGTACTTC
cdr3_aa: CASSRGGQETQYF

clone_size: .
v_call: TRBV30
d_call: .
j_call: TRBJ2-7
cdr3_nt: TGTGCCTGGAGTGCCCGCGTGATGTTTCAGTACTTC
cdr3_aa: CAWSARVMFQYF

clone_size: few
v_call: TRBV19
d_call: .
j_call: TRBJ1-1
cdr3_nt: TGTGCCAGTAGTATATATCCCAGGAGGGCTTTCTTT
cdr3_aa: CASSIYPRRAFF

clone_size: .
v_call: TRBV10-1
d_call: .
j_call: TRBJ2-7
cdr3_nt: TGCGCCAGGGCGACAGGCACCGAGCAGTACTTC
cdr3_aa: CARATGTEQYF

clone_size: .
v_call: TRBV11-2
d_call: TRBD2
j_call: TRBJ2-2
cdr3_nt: TGTGCCAGCAGCTTAGGGACTAGCGGGAGGAGGGGCACCGGGGAGCTGTTTTTT
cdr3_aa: CASSLGTSGRRGTGELFF

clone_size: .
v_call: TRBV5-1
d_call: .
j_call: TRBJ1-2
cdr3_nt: TGCGCCAGCAGCTTGGCGCAGGCAAACTATGGCTACACCTTC
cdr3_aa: CASSLAQANYGYTF